A selection of T cell receptor beta chains follows, all from one sample in a study of CD8+ T cells in alopecia areata. Here immunoSEQ multiplex PCR was the method, and the copy in TCRdb shows in-frame clones only, minus some. The sample has tens of thousands of clones; 29% are singletons. Sequenced material: CD8+ T cells sorted from blood, taken at week 4, from a patient treated with tofacitinib. The receptors derive from a human donor with alopecia areata. Both conserved end residues are part of each CDR3. D genes are given only for firm matches. Not all rows give a size; the values are once, few, many and, for expanded clones, a class.

clone size: few; D gene: -; V gene: TRBV29-1; J gene: TRBJ2-5; CDR3 protein: CSVEDFTGWETQYF; CDR3 DNA: TGCAGCGTTGAAGATTTTACAGGCTGGGAGACCCAGTACTTC
clone size: -; D gene: -; V gene: TRBV6-5; J gene: TRBJ1-5; CDR3 protein: CASRLGAGRHQPQHF; CDR3 DNA: TGTGCCAGCAGGTTGGGAGCAGGGAGGCATCAGCCCCAGCATTTT
clone size: few; D gene: TRBD2; V gene: TRBV7-2; J gene: TRBJ2-7; CDR3 protein: CASSPLGLAELYEQYF; CDR3 DNA: TGTGCCAGCAGCCCCCTCGGACTAGCGGAACTCTACGAGCAGTACTTC
clone size: -; D gene: TRBD2; V gene: TRBV28; J gene: TRBJ2-1; CDR3 protein: CASSFSAGGPHNEQFF; CDR3 DNA: TGTGCCAGCAGTTTTTCGGCGGGAGGGCCGCACAATGAGCAGTTCTTC
clone size: -; D gene: -; V gene: TRBV29-1; J gene: TRBJ2-1; CDR3 protein: CSVEGGGGYDEQFF; CDR3 DNA: TGCAGCGTTGAGGGGGGAGGGGGTTACGATGAGCAGTTCTTC
clone size: -; D gene: TRBD2; V gene: TRBV25-1; J gene: TRBJ2-1; CDR3 protein: CASSELVAGDRYNEQFF; CDR3 DNA: TGTGCCAGCAGTGAATTGGTGGCGGGAGACCGATACAATGAGCAGTTCTTC
clone size: -; D gene: -; V gene: TRBV7-9; J gene: TRBJ1-1; CDR3 protein: CASSLDVRTEAFF; CDR3 DNA: TGTGCCAGCAGCTTAGATGTTAGGACTGAAGCTTTCTTT
clone size: -; D gene: -; V gene: TRBV4-1; J gene: TRBJ1-5; CDR3 protein: CASSQDGIGNQPQHF; CDR3 DNA: TGCGCCAGCAGCCAAGATGGAATAGGCAATCAGCCCCAGCATTTT
clone size: -; D gene: -; V gene: TRBV27; J gene: TRBJ2-7; CDR3 protein: CASSLYGGYEQYF; CDR3 DNA: TGTGCCAGCAGTTTATACGGGGGTTACGAGCAGTACTTC
clone size: few; D gene: -; V gene: TRBV11-2; J gene: TRBJ2-1; CDR3 protein: CASSLEIYNEQFF; CDR3 DNA: TGTGCCAGCAGCTTAGAGATTTACAATGAGCAGTTCTTC
clone size: few; D gene: -; V gene: TRBV25-1; J gene: TRBJ1-1; CDR3 protein: CASSDYANTEAFF; CDR3 DNA: TGTGCCAGCAGTGACTACGCGAACACTGAAGCTTTCTTT
clone size: -; D gene: TRBD1; V gene: TRBV7-9; J gene: TRBJ2-3; CDR3 protein: CASSVTGDGTDTQYF; CDR3 DNA: TGTGCCAGCAGCGTTACAGGGGATGGGACAGATACGCAGTATTTT
clone size: -; D gene: TRBD2; V gene: TRBV18; J gene: TRBJ2-2; CDR3 protein: CASSPGLAGATGELFF; CDR3 DNA: TGTGCCAGCTCACCAGGGCTAGCGGGAGCCACCGGGGAGCTGTTTTTT
clone size: few; D gene: -; V gene: TRBV19; J gene: TRBJ1-5; CDR3 protein: CAGKLAGVQPQHF; CDR3 DNA: TGTGCCGGTAAGCTCGCAGGGGTGCAGCCCCAGCATTTT
clone size: -; D gene: TRBD1; V gene: TRBV6-5; J gene: TRBJ2-5; CDR3 protein: CASSYTRTGGEETQYF; CDR3 DNA: TGTGCCAGCAGTTACACCCGAACAGGGGGCGAAGAGACCCAGTACTTC
clone size: few; D gene: -; V gene: TRBV30; J gene: TRBJ1-2; CDR3 protein: CAWSVSGPGYTF; CDR3 DNA: TGTGCCTGGAGTGTAAGCGGGCCAGGCTACACCTTC
clone size: -; D gene: -; V gene: TRBV29-1; J gene: TRBJ1-3; CDR3 protein: CSVEQGTAGNTIYF; CDR3 DNA: TGCAGCGTTGAACAGGGTACTGCTGGAAACACCATATATTTT
clone size: -; D gene: TRBD1; V gene: TRBV30; J gene: TRBJ2-7; CDR3 protein: CAWGRDRTGNSYEQYF; CDR3 DNA: TGTGCCTGGGGAAGGGACAGGACGGGAAACTCCTACGAGCAGTACTTC
clone size: few; D gene: -; V gene: TRBV9; J gene: TRBJ2-1; CDR3 protein: CASSVGNRGGHEQFF; CDR3 DNA: TGTGCCAGCAGCGTAGGGAACAGGGGAGGGCATGAGCAGTTCTTC
clone size: -; D gene: TRBD2; V gene: TRBV7-9; J gene: TRBJ2-1; CDR3 protein: CASSSSGTYNEQFF; CDR3 DNA: TGTGCCAGCAGTTCTAGCGGAACCTACAATGAGCAGTTCTTC
clone size: -; D gene: -; V gene: TRBV27; J gene: TRBJ1-1; CDR3 protein: CASSLGGGGTEAFF; CDR3 DNA: TGTGCCAGCAGTTTAGGGGGGGGCGGAACTGAAGCTTTCTTT
clone size: -; D gene: -; V gene: TRBV4-1; J gene: TRBJ2-7; CDR3 protein: CASSQEQSAYEQYF; CDR3 DNA: TGCGCCAGCAGCCAAGAACAGTCTGCCTACGAGCAGTACTTC
clone size: -; D gene: -; V gene: TRBV29-1; J gene: TRBJ1-2; CDR3 protein: CSAHGLPGDYGYTF; CDR3 DNA: TGCAGCGCCCACGGGTTGCCAGGGGACTATGGCTACACCTTC
clone size: few; D gene: -; V gene: TRBV5-6; J gene: TRBJ2-2; CDR3 protein: CASSLLAAGELFF; CDR3 DNA: TGTGCCAGCAGCTTATTGGCGGCCGGGGAGCTGTTTTTT
clone size: -; D gene: TRBD1; V gene: TRBV6-1; J gene: TRBJ1-4; CDR3 protein: CASSELGTGFEKLFF; CDR3 DNA: TGTGCCAGCAGTGAATTGGGGACAGGGTTTGAAAAACTGTTTTTT
clone size: -; D gene: -; V gene: TRBV4-1; J gene: TRBJ2-1; CDR3 protein: CASSQGYNEQFF; CDR3 DNA: TGCGCCAGCAGCCAGGGGTACAATGAGCAGTTCTTC
clone size: -; D gene: -; V gene: TRBV29-1; J gene: TRBJ2-3; CDR3 protein: CSVEGARFTDTQYF; CDR3 DNA: TGCAGCGTTGAGGGCGCCAGGTTCACAGATACGCAGTATTTT
clone size: -; D gene: -; V gene: TRBV9; J gene: TRBJ1-2; CDR3 protein: CASSPLGYYGYTF; CDR3 DNA: TGTGCCAGCAGCCCGTTAGGATACTACGGCTACACCTTC
clone size: -; D gene: TRBD2; V gene: TRBV30; J gene: TRBJ2-1; CDR3 protein: CAWSVWEGPYNEQFF; CDR3 DNA: TGTGCCTGGAGTGTATGGGAGGGCCCTTACAATGAGCAGTTCTTC
clone size: few; D gene: TRBD2; V gene: TRBV11-2; J gene: TRBJ2-5; CDR3 protein: CASSLVLAGYQETQYF; CDR3 DNA: TGTGCCAGCAGCTTAGTGCTAGCGGGGTACCAAGAGACCCAGTACTTC
clone size: -; D gene: TRBD2; V gene: TRBV7-9; J gene: TRBJ2-1; CDR3 protein: CASSFASGRADEQFF; CDR3 DNA: TGTGCCAGCAGCTTCGCTAGCGGGAGGGCCGATGAGCAGTTCTTC
clone size: -; D gene: TRBD1; V gene: TRBV13; J gene: TRBJ2-5; CDR3 protein: CASSPRGQGKETQYF; CDR3 DNA: TGTGCCAGCAGCCCCCGGGGACAGGGAAAAGAGACCCAGTACTTC
clone size: once; D gene: -; V gene: TRBV7-9; J gene: TRBJ1-1; CDR3 protein: CASSLTVPEAFF; CDR3 DNA: TGTGCCAGCAGCTTGACGGTCCCTGAAGCTTTCTTT
clone size: -; D gene: -; V gene: TRBV6-6; J gene: TRBJ1-1; CDR3 protein: CASSTGQYTEAFF; CDR3 DNA: TGTGCCAGCTCGACAGGTCAGTACACTGAAGCTTTCTTT
clone size: -; D gene: TRBD1; V gene: TRBV11-2; J gene: TRBJ2-1; CDR3 protein: CASSTPGQGNEQFF; CDR3 DNA: TGTGCCAGCAGCACCCCGGGACAGGGGAACGAGCAGTTCTTC
clone size: few; D gene: -; V gene: TRBV5-1; J gene: TRBJ2-7; CDR3 protein: CASSSEGGNSYEQYF; CDR3 DNA: TGCGCCAGCAGCTCGGAAGGTGGAAACTCCTACGAGCAGTACTTC
clone size: -; D gene: -; V gene: TRBV29-1; J gene: TRBJ2-7; CDR3 protein: CSVLGGGEQYF; CDR3 DNA: TGCAGCGTCCTCGGGGGAGGCGAGCAGTACTTC
clone size: -; D gene: -; V gene: TRBV7-2; J gene: TRBJ2-5; CDR3 protein: CASSFLGGLPEETQYF; CDR3 DNA: TGTGCCAGCAGCTTTCTGGGGGGATTGCCGGAGGAGACCCAGTACTTC
clone size: few; D gene: -; V gene: TRBV30; J gene: TRBJ1-2; CDR3 protein: CAWSVGTGMYGYTF; CDR3 DNA: TGTGCCTGGAGTGTAGGAACAGGGATGTATGGCTACACCTTC
clone size: few; D gene: -; V gene: TRBV29-1; J gene: TRBJ1-2; CDR3 protein: CSVESEITGRKYGYTF; CDR3 DNA: TGCAGCGTTGAATCCGAAATAACGGGGCGCAAGTATGGCTACACCTTC
clone size: few; D gene: TRBD1; V gene: TRBV28; J gene: TRBJ1-2; CDR3 protein: CASSFWPASDRGAYGYTF; CDR3 DNA: TGTGCCAGCAGTTTTTGGCCCGCGTCGGACAGGGGGGCCTATGGCTACACCTTC
clone size: -; D gene: -; V gene: TRBV19; J gene: TRBJ1-5; CDR3 protein: CASSSSPGDPQHF; CDR3 DNA: TGTGCCAGTAGTTCTTCCCCAGGTGATCCCCAGCATTTT
clone size: -; D gene: -; V gene: TRBV9; J gene: TRBJ1-2; CDR3 protein: CASSVASNYGYTF; CDR3 DNA: TGTGCCAGCAGCGTAGCGTCTAACTATGGCTACACCTTC
clone size: few; D gene: -; V gene: TRBV30; J gene: TRBJ1-1; CDR3 protein: CAWSGAFIVDTEAFF; CDR3 DNA: TGTGCCTGGTCTGGGGCTTTTATTGTCGACACTGAAGCTTTCTTT
clone size: -; D gene: TRBD1; V gene: TRBV25-1; J gene: TRBJ2-7; CDR3 protein: CASSGYRDRGYEQYF; CDR3 DNA: TGTGCCAGCAGTGGCTACCGAGACAGGGGGTACGAGCAGTACTTC
clone size: -; D gene: -; V gene: TRBV30; J gene: TRBJ2-7; CDR3 protein: CAWRADGGESSYEQYF; CDR3 DNA: TGTGCCTGGAGGGCGGACGGCGGGGAAAGCTCCTACGAGCAGTACTTC
clone size: many; D gene: TRBD2; V gene: TRBV9; J gene: TRBJ2-1; CDR3 protein: CASGGLVDEQFF; CDR3 DNA: TGTGCCAGCGGCGGACTAGTGGATGAGCAGTTCTTC
clone size: -; D gene: -; V gene: TRBV29-1; J gene: TRBJ2-3; CDR3 protein: CSVVGSGYRTDTQYF; CDR3 DNA: TGCAGCGTTGTTGGTAGCGGATACCGCACAGATACGCAGTATTTT
clone size: -; D gene: -; V gene: TRBV29-1; J gene: TRBJ1-1; CDR3 protein: CSVFGTGRLEAFF; CDR3 DNA: TGCAGCGTTTTCGGTACAGGTCGACTTGAAGCTTTCTTT
clone size: -; D gene: TRBD2; V gene: TRBV2; J gene: TRBJ2-3; CDR3 protein: CASSGAGGQPDTQYF; CDR3 DNA: TGTGCCAGCAGTGGGGCGGGAGGGCAGCCAGATACGCAGTATTTT
clone size: -; D gene: TRBD2; V gene: TRBV11-1; J gene: TRBJ2-5; CDR3 protein: CASHSGGKTETQYF; CDR3 DNA: TGTGCCAGCCATTCGGGGGGGAAGACAGAGACCCAGTACTTC
clone size: few; D gene: TRBD2; V gene: TRBV5-1; J gene: TRBJ2-7; CDR3 protein: CATGTSGTYEQYF; CDR3 DNA: TGCGCCACCGGGACTAGCGGTACCTACGAGCAGTACTTC
clone size: few; D gene: -; V gene: TRBV29-1; J gene: TRBJ2-7; CDR3 protein: CSVEVESYEQYF; CDR3 DNA: TGCAGCGTTGAGGTTGAATCCTACGAGCAGTACTTC
clone size: -; D gene: -; V gene: TRBV7-9; J gene: TRBJ1-1; CDR3 protein: CAGGVSEAFF; CDR3 DNA: TGTGCCGGGGGGGTCTCGGAAGCTTTCTTT
clone size: -; D gene: TRBD2; V gene: TRBV7-4; J gene: TRBJ2-7; CDR3 protein: CASSLWQGPGGEQYF; CDR3 DNA: TGTGCCAGCAGCTTATGGCAGGGACCGGGGGGCGAGCAGTACTTC
clone size: -; D gene: TRBD1; V gene: TRBV6-5; J gene: TRBJ2-3; CDR3 protein: CASSKGTGSTDTQYF; CDR3 DNA: TGTGCCAGCAGTAAAGGGACAGGGTCCACAGATACGCAGTATTTT
clone size: -; D gene: -; V gene: TRBV7-2; J gene: TRBJ2-3; CDR3 protein: CASTLTDTQYF; CDR3 DNA: TGTGCCAGCACCCTCACAGATACGCAGTATTTT
clone size: -; D gene: -; V gene: TRBV29-1; J gene: TRBJ2-7; CDR3 protein: CSVEGGVAYEQYF; CDR3 DNA: TGCAGCGTTGAGGGGGGAGTCGCCTACGAGCAGTACTTC
clone size: -; D gene: TRBD1; V gene: TRBV30; J gene: TRBJ2-7; CDR3 protein: CAWSDRARLDEQYF; CDR3 DNA: TGTGCCTGGAGCGACAGGGCCCGGCTGGACGAGCAGTACTTC